These 19 T cell receptor beta chains were all obtained from the same sample, sequenced in a study of prognosis after radiotherapy for stage I lung cancer. Multiplex PCR, run in two rounds, amplified TCR beta CDR3 from genomic DNA. For every TRBV and TRBJ gene, a specific primer was used in first-round PCR. Each CDR3 protein gets one entry after TCRdb re-called the multiplex PCR reads with MiXCR. The table shows under 50,000 distinct CDR3 sequences, with less than 25% occurring only once. Source: PBMCs, taken before or after stereotactic body radiation therapy (not recorded which). The receptors originated from a donor at least 50 years old with non-small cell lung cancer.

Remarks on this clonotype: Sequence at one end of the junction differs from germline and may be a read error. The V gene is TRBV12-3 or TRBV12-4, the J gene TRBJ2-2; TRBD2 is a possible D gene (5 bases). This CDR3 is built from 16 residues. The CDR3: CVSSPGPGSPAGELFF. CDR3 nucleotide sequence: TGTGTCAGCAGCCCCGGACCGGGGTCTCCCGCCGGGGAGCTGTTTTTT.

This clonotype was seen repeatedly, ten times or more. The rearrangement joins TRBV20-1 to TRBJ2-3; 7 nucleotides align to TRBD2. Germline CDR1 is DFQATT and CDR2 is SNEGSKA (reference sequence). V lost 6 bases and J lost 7; bases outside the gene matches: 7. The CDR3 totals 12 residues. CDR3 in amino acids: CSASSGIYTQYF. The CDR3 DNA sequence: TGCAGTGCCTCTAGCGGTATTTATACGCAGTATTTT.

This clonotype has only a few counts. This rearrangement joins TRBV6-1 to TRBJ1-4; D gene ambiguous. In germline, CDR1 is MNHNS, CDR2 SASEGT. The CDR3 is 14 residues long. V was clipped by 7 bases and J by 3 bases, with 12 bases between them. The CDR3 protein is CASTEGFSNEKLFF. CDR3 nucleotide sequence: TGTGCCAGCACCGAGGGATTTTCTAATGAAAAACTGTTTTTT.

Points on this clonotype: A much bigger clone sits one base away, suggesting this may be a read error. The rearrangement joins TRBV5-6 to TRBJ2-2; D could derive from TRBD1 or TRBD2 (5 bases each). Trimming stripped 6 bases from V and 4 bases from J, with 16 bases between. The germline CDR1 and CDR2 sequences are SGHDT and YYEEEE. CDR3 length: 15 amino acids. The chain's CDR3 is CASKIQVAGTGELFF. CDR3 bases: TGTGCCAGCAAAATACAGGTGGCGGGCACCGGGGAGCTGTTTTTT.

The chain couples TRBV6-1 to TRBJ2-2; D possibly uses TRBD1 or TRBD2 (5 bases each). Germline lookup yields CDR1 MNHNS and CDR2 SASEGT. There are 17 residues in the CDR3. Trimming took 3 bases from V and 9 from J, leaving 23 bases between them. The CDR3 region is CASSEGNGAGNDWELFF. The CDR3 nucleotides are TGTGCCAGCAGTGAGGGAAACGGGGCAGGGAACGACTGGGAGCTGTTTTTT.

The sample holds a few counts of this clonotype. Given a much more abundant clone one base away, this may be a read error. This rearrangement joins TRBV7-3 to TRBJ2-7, with D possibly being TRBD1 (5 bases). The germline V gene has CDR1 SGHTA and CDR2 FQGTGA. The CDR3 is 15 amino acids. V lost 6 bases to trimming and J lost 5 bases, with 20 bases between them. The CDR3 reads CASRRILTVFNEQYF. In DNA form, the CDR3 reads TGTGCCAGCAGACGCATACTGACAGTATTTAACGAGCAGTACTTC.

This clonotype was seen repeatedly, ten times or more. V and J are TRBV9 and TRBJ2-3; D gene unclear. Germline CDR1 reads SGDLS; CDR2 reads YYNGEE. The CDR3 covers 13 residues. V was trimmed by 3 bases and J by 5 bases, leaving 10 bases between them. CDR3 loop: CASSGAPEDTQYF. The CDR3 DNA reads as TGTGCCAGCAGCGGGGCCCCGGAAGATACGCAGTATTTT.

This clonotype occurred many times. This chain joins TRBV3-1 and TRBJ1-1; 10 positions agree with TRBD1. CDR1 LGHDT and CDR2 YNNKEL come from the germline V gene (reference sequence). The CDR3 is 15 residues long. Unmatched junction bases numbered 8, after V lost 10 bases and J lost 0 bases. CDR3 residues: CATKNGQGVNTEAFF. The CDR3 DNA reads TGTGCCACCAAGAACGGACAGGGGGTGAACACTGAAGCTTTCTTT.

By share of the sample, this clonotype is medium-sized (0.01 to 0.1%). This chain uses TRBV6-1 with TRBJ2-3, with 8 bases aligning to TRBD1. This CDR3 is 15 amino acids long. The germline CDR1 and CDR2 sequences are MNHNS and SASEGT. With 7 bases clipped from V and 1 base from J, the junction kept 7 bases outside the gene matches. CDR3 sequence reads: CASTLDRVGTDTQYF. In DNA form, the CDR3 reads TGTGCCAGCACCTTGGACAGGGTGGGCACAGATACGCAGTATTTT.

V is TRBV5-6 and J is TRBJ2-5; D possibly corresponds to TRBD1 (6 bases). Germline assignment: CDR1 SGHDT and CDR2 YYEEEE. This CDR3 is 14 amino acids long. V lost 4 bases to trimming and J lost 4 bases, with 14 bases between them. This chain's CDR3 is CASSPPGVRETQYF. CDR3 nucleotide sequence: TGTGCCAGCAGCCCCCCAGGGGTGCGAGAGACCCAGTACTTC. Supplemented by reference TRBV5-6 and TRBJ2-5, the full variable domain reads DAGVTQSPTHLIKTRGQQVTLRCSPKSGHDTVSWYQQALGQGPQFIFQYYEEEERQRGNFPDRFSGHQFPNYSSELNVNALLLGDSALYLCASSPPGVRETQYFGPGTRLLVL.

There are many counts of this clonotype. V is TRBV19 and J is TRBJ2-1; TRBD1 is a possible D gene (6 bases). Germline values: CDR1 LNHDA, CDR2 SQIVND (reference sequence). The CDR3 runs 13 residues. The germline V and J ends were trimmed by 7 bases and 10 bases, with 17 bases remaining between them. The CDR3 loop is CASTGTYPREQFF. The CDR3 region has the DNA TGTGCCAGTACCGGGACATACCCGCGCGAGCAGTTCTTC.

This clonotype was seen at least ten times. The chain links TRBV28 to TRBJ2-5; D gene uncertain. CDR1 MDHEN and CDR2 SYDVKM come from the germline V gene. V shed 8 bases and J shed 4 bases, with 11 bases lying between them. This CDR3 has 12 residues. The CDR3 bases are TGTGCCAGCGCGACTCGCCGAGAGACCCAGTACTTC. It yields the protein CASATRRETQYF.

This clonotype appeared many times. The rearrangement joins TRBV6-1 to TRBJ1-2; perhaps TRBD1 as D (5 bases). This CDR3 spans 13 amino acids. Between the trimmed V and J ends, which lost 6 bases and 5 bases, there was a span of 13 bases. Germline V CDR1 and CDR2: MNHNS, SASEGT. CDR3 residues: CASSYPGSYGYTF. CDR3 sequence (DNA): TGTGCCAGCAGCTACCCAGGGAGTTATGGCTACACCTTC.

This clonotype was counted at least ten times. J is TRBJ2-7 and V is TRBV20-1; D may be TRBD2 (5 bases). The germline V gene has CDR1 DFQATT and CDR2 SNEGSKA (reference sequence). The length of the CDR3 is 18 residues. Trimming removed 1 base from V and 4 bases from J, with 26 bases in between. CDR3 bases: TGCAGTGCTAGAGGGGGAAACACTAGACTCCTAAGTCAGTACGAGCAGTACTTC. Translation: CSARGGNTRLLSQYEQYF.

This clonotype was detected many times. The V call is TRBV5-6, the J call TRBJ2-7; D assignment may be TRBD1 or TRBD2 (5 bases each). The CDR3 length is 13 residues. CDR1 and CDR2 (germline): SGHDT, YYEEEE. V lost 2 bases to trimming and J lost 3 bases, with 9 bases between them. CDR3 DNA sequence: TGTGCCAGCAGCTTCAGGGACGGCTACGAGCAGTACTTC. Translation: CASSFRDGYEQYF.

By sample share, this clonotype is medium-sized. The chain couples TRBV20-1 to TRBJ2-7, with D possibly TRBD1 on 5 matching bases. Germline CDR1 and CDR2: DFQATT and SNEGSKA (reference sequence). V lost 2 bases and J 4 bases, leaving 12 bases between the germline ends. CDR3 length: 13 residues. The CDR3 DNA follows: TGCAGTGCTAGACGCAGACAGACTTACGAGCAGTACTTC. This gives the protein CSARRRQTYEQYF.

Note on this clonotype: At one end, the junction sequence differs from germline, possibly due to a read error. The chain recombines TRBV6-1 with TRBJ1-5, with D perhaps matching TRBD1 (6 bases). Germline V gives CDR1 MNHNS, CDR2 SASEGT. This CDR3 comprises 12 residues. CDR3 in amino acids: CARSTGTQPKHF. CDR3 bases: TGTGCCAGAAGCACAGGGACACAGCCCAAGCATTTT.

Notes on this clonotype: One base away lies a much larger clone, so this may be a sequencing read error. The CDR3 DNA follows: TGCGCCAGCAGCTTGGGGGAGGCGAACACTGAAGCTTCCTTT. Translating gives CASSLGEANTEASF. The chain carries TRBV5-1 and TRBJ1-1, with D unclear. This CDR3 spans 14 amino acids. CDR1 and CDR2 (germline): SGHRS, YFSETQ.

In the case of this clonotype: A much larger clone lies a single base off, so this may be a read error. The J gene is TRBJ1-2, the V gene TRBV6-4; 8 bases align to TRBD1. The CDR3 consists of 14 residues. Germline V CDR1 and CDR2: MRHNA, SNTAGT. CDR3 nucleotides: TGTGCCGGCAGTTGGGACGGACAGGGCAATGGCTACACCTTC. The encoded protein is CAGSWDGQGNGYTF.